This record looks at one TCR beta chain sequence and its context. The data stem from a study of technical replicates of blood from a few donors. Some clones are missing from TCRdb's copy, which holds only in-frame ones; the method was immunoSEQ multiplex PCR. This table has around 72,000 clones, 91% appearing once. Germline V lookup: CDR1 MNHEY, CDR2 SMNVEV (reference sequence). This CDR3 is 15 amino acids long. The V segment lost 2 bases and the J segment 5 bases; nucleotides outside the gene matches: 6. V and J are TRBV27 and TRBJ2-5, with TRBD1 matching over 9 bases. The material sequenced was T cells isolated from PBMCs. The receptor was isolated from a human donor in good health. Some clones in this sample may be carry-over from other donors' samples. The CDR3 nucleotides are TGTGCCAGCAGTTTAAGGTGGACAGGGGAGGAGACCCAGTACTTC. Encoded protein: CASSLRWTGEETQYF.